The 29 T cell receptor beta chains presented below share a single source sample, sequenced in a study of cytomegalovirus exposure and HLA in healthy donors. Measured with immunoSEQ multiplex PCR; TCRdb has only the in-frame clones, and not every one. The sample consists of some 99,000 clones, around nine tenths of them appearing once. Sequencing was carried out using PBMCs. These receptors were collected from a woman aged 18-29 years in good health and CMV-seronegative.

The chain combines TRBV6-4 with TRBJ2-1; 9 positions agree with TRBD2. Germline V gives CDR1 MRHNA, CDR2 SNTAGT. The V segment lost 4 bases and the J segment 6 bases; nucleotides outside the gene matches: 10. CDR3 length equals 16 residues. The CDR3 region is CASSAQDSGSSNEQFF. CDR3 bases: TGTGCCAGCAGTGCCCAGGATAGCGGGAGTTCCAATGAGCAGTTCTTC.

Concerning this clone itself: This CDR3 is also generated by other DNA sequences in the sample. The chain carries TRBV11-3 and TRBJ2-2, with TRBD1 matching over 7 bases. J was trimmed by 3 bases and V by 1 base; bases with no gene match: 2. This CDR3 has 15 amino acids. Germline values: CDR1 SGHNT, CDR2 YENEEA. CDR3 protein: CASSLGQGDTGELFF. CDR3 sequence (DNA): TGTGCCAGCAGCTTAGGACAGGGTGACACCGGGGAGCTGTTTTTT.

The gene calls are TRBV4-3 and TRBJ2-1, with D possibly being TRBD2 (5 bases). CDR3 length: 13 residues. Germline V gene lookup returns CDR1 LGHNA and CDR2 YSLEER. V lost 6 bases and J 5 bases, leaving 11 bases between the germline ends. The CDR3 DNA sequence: TGCGCCAGCAGTTCGGACGGGGACAATGAGCAGTTCTTC. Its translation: CASSSDGDNEQFF.

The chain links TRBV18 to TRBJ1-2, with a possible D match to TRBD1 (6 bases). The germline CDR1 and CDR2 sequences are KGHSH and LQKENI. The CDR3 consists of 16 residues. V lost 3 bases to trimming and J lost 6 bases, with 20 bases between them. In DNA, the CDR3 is TGTGCCAGCTCACCTCTGGGTCAGGGGCGAGCAGATGGCTACACCTTC. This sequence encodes CASSPLGQGRADGYTF.

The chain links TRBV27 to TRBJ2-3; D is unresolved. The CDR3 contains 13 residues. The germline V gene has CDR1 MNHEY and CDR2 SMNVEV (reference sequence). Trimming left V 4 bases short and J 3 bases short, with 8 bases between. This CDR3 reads CASSSMRTDTQYF. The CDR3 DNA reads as TGTGCCAGCAGTTCTATGAGGACAGATACGCAGTATTTT.

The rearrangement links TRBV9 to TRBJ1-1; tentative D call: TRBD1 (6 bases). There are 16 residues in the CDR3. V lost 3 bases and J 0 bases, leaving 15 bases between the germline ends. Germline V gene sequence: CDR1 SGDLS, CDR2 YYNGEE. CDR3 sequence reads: CASSGRTGTLNTEAFF. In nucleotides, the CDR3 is TGTGCCAGCAGCGGCCGAACAGGGACCTTGAACACTGAAGCTTTCTTT.

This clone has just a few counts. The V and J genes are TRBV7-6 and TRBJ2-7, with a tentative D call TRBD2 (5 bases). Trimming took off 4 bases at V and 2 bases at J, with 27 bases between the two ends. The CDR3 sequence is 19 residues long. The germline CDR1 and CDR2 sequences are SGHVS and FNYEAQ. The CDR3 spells CASSSVPGSARRTPYEQYF. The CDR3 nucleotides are TGTGCCAGCAGCTCAGTCCCGGGGAGTGCCCGGAGAACTCCCTACGAGCAGTACTTC.

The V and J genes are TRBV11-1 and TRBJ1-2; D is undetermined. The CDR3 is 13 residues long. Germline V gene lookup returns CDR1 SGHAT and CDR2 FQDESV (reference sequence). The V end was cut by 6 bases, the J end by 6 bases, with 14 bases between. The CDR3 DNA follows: TGTGCCAGCAGTACTACGGCAGCTGATGGCTACACCTTC. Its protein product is CASSTTAADGYTF.

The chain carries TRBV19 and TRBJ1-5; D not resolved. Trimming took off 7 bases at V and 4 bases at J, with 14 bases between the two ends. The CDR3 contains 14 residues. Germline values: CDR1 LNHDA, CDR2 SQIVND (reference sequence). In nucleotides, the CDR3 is TGTGCCAGTACCTCACCCCGAGGAAATCAGCCCCAGCATTTT. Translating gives CASTSPRGNQPQHF.

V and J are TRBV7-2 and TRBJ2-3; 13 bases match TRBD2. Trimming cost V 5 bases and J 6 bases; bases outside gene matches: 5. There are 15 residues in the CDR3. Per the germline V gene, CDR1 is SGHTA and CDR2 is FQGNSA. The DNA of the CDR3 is TGTGCCAGCAGCCCTTTACTAGCGGGGGGGGATACGCAGTATTTT. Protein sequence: CASSPLLAGGDTQYF.

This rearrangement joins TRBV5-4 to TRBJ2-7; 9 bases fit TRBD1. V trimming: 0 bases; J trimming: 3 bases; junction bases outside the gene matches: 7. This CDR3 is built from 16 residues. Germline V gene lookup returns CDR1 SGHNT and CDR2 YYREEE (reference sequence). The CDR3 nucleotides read TGTGCCAGCAGCTTGGACATGGGACAGGGAAGCTACGAGCAGTACTTC. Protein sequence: CASSLDMGQGSYEQYF.

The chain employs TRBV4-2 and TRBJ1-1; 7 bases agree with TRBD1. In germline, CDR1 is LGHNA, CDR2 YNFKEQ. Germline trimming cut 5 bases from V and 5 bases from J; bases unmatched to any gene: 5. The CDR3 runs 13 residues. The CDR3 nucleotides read TGTGCCAGCAGCTCCAGGGGGATAACTGAAGCTTTCTTT. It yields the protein CASSSRGITEAFF.

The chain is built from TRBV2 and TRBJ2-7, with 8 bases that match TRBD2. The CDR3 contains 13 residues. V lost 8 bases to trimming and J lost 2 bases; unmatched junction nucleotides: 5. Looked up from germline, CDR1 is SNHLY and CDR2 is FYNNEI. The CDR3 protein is CASSLAAPYEQYF. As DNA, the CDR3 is TGTGCCAGCTCACTAGCGGCCCCCTACGAGCAGTACTTC. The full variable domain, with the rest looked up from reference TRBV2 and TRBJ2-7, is EPEVTQTPSHQVTQMGQEVILRCVPISNHLYFYWYRQILGQKVEFLVSFYNNEISEKSEIFDDQFSVERPDGSNFTLKIRSTKLEDSAMYFCASSLAAPYEQYFGPGTRLTVT.

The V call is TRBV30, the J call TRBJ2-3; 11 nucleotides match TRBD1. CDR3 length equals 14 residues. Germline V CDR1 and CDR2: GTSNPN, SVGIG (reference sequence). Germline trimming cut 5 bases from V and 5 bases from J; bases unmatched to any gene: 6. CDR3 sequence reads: CAWAGTGGLDTQYF. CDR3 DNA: TGTGCCTGGGCTGGGACAGGGGGACTAGATACGCAGTATTTT. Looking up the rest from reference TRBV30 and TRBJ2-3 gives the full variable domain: SQTIHQWPATLVQPVGSPLSLECTVEGTSNPNLYWYRQAAGRGLQLLFYSVGIGQISSEVPQNLSASRPQDRQFILSSKKLLLSDSGFYLCAWAGTGGLDTQYFGPGTRLTVL.

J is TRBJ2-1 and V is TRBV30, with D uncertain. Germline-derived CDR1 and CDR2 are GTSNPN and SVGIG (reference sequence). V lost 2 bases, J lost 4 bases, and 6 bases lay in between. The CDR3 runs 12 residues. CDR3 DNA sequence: TGTGCCTGGAGTCCTATTTACAATGAGCAGTTCTTC. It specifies CAWSPIYNEQFF. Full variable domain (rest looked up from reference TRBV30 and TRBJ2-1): SQTIHQWPATLVQPVGSPLSLECTVEGTSNPNLYWYRQAAGRGLQLLFYSVGIGQISSEVPQNLSASRPQDRQFILSSKKLLLSDSGFYLCAWSPIYNEQFFGPGTRLTVL.

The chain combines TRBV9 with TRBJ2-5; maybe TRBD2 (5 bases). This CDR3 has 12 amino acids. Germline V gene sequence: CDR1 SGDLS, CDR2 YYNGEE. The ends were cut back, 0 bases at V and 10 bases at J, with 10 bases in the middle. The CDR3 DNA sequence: TGTGCCAGCAGCGTAGGGGAGAATGACCAGTACTTC. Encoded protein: CASSVGENDQYF.

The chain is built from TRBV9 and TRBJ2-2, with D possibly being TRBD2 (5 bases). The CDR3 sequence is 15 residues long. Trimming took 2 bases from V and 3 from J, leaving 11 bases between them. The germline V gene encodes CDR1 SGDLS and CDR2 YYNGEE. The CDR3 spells CASSVAWRDTGELFF. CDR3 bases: TGTGCCAGCAGCGTTGCATGGCGGGACACCGGGGAGCTGTTTTTT.

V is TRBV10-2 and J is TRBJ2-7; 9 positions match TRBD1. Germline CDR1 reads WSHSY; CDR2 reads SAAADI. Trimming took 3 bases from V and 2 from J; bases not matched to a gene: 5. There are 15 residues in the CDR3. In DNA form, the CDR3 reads TGCGCCAGCAGTGACCCGGGACAGGGTACCTACGAGCAGTACTTC. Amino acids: CASSDPGQGTYEQYF.

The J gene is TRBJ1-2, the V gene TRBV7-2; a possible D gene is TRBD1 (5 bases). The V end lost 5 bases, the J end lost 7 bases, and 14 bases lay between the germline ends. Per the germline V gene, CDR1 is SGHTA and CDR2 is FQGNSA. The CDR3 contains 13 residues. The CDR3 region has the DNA TGTGCCAGCAGCACGGCACGGGGGGGTGGCTACACCTTC. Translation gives CASSTARGGGYTF.

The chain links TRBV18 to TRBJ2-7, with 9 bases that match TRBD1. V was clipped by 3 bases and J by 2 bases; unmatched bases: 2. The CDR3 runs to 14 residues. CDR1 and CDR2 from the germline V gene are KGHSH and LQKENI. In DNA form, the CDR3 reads TGTGCCAGCTCACCGGGACAGGGTCCCTACGAGCAGTACTTC. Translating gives CASSPGQGPYEQYF.

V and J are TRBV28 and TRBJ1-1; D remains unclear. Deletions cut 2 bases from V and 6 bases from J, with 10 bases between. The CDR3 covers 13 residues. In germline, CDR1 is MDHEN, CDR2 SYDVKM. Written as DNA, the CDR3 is TGTGCCAGCAGTTTAGGAGGTATGCCTGAAGCTTTCTTT. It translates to CASSLGGMPEAFF. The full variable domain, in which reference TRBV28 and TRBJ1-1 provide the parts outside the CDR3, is DVKVTQSSRYLVKRTGEKVFLECVQDMDHENMFWYRQDPGLGLRLIYFSYDVKMKEKGDIPEGYSVSREKKERFSLILESASTNQTSMYLCASSLGGMPEAFFGQGTRLTVV.

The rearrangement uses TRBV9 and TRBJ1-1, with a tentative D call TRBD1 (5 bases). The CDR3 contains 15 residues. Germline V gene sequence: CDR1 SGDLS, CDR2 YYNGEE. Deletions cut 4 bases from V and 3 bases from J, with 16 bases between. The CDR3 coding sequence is TGTGCCAGCAGCACTACCGGACACGGAGACACTGAAGCTTTCTTT. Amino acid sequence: CASSTTGHGDTEAFF.

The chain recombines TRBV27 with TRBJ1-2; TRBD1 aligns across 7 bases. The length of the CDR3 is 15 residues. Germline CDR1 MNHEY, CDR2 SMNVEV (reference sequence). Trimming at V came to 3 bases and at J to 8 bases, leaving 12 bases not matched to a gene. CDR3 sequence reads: CASSFRLQGVEGYTF. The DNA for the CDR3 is TGTGCCAGCAGTTTCCGACTCCAGGGGGTGGAAGGCTACACCTTC.

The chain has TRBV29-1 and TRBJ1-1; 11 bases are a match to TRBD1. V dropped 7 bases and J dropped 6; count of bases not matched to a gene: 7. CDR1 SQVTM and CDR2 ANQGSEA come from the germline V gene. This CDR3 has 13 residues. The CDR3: CSDQGDRGSEAFF. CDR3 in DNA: TGCAGCGACCAGGGGGACAGGGGGTCTGAAGCTTTCTTT.

The CDR3 nucleotides are TGTGCCAGCAGAGTGACAGGGTCCGGGGAGCTGTTTTTT. This translates into CASRVTGSGELFF. The chain combines TRBV28 with TRBJ2-2, with TRBD1 identical over 7 bases. The V gene's germline CDR1 is MDHEN and CDR2 SYDVKM. The junction had 4 bases not matched to a gene; V was cut back by 6 bases and J by 6 bases. The CDR3 has 13 amino acids.

The CDR3 region is CASRAGLPVADTQYF. DNA for the CDR3: TGTGCAAGTCGCGCGGGACTCCCAGTGGCAGATACGCAGTATTTT. The J gene is TRBJ2-3, the V gene TRBV12-2; TRBD2 is taken as the D call from the table, unchecked against the DNA. TRBV12-2 is recorded as a pseudogene. This CDR3 spans 15 amino acids.

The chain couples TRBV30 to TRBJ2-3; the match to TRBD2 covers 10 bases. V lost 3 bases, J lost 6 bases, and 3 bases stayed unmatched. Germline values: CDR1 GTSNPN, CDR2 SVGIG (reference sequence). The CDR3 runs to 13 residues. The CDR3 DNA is TGTGCCTGGAGCCTAGCGGGAGTGGATACGCAGTATTTT. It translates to CAWSLAGVDTQYF.

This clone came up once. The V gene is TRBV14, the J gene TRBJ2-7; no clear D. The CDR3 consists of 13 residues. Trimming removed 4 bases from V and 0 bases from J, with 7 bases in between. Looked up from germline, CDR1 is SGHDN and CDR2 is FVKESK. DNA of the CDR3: TGTGCCAGCAGCCCGACTGCCTCCTACGAGCAGTACTTC. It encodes CASSPTASYEQYF.

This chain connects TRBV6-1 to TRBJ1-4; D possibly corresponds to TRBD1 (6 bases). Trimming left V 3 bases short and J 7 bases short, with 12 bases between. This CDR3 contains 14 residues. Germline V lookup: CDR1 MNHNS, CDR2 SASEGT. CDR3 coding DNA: TGTGCCAGCAGTGATCAGGGGCAGGGTGAAAAACTGTTTTTT. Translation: CASSDQGQGEKLFF.